The clone carrying this T cell receptor beta chain was counted a few times. The sample belongs to a study of blood T cell repertoires in COVID-19. Study as a whole: Researchers got acute and convalescent COVID-19 samples from the United States, Italy and Spain. The cDNA or gDNA used as material had been derived from T cells, B-cell-depleted T cells, or PBMCs.

In the source study's methods: It was from reference gene primer amplification that nucleated cell counts were estimated. TCRdb's table, derived via immunoSEQ multiplex PCR, lists solely in-frame clones and lacks some. The DNA gave D and trimming, while V, J and clone size come from that table. The table lists 90,000 to 140,000 clones, approximately 85% of them singletons, with about 3.8% in the top ten. The V and J ends lost 3 bases and 0 bases, in that order; junction bases with no gene match: 3. From germline, CDR1 is DFQATT and CDR2 SNEGSKA (reference sequence). The length of the CDR3 is 14 residues.

The sample was peripheral blood. The chain employs TRBV20-1 and TRBJ2-7; 9 bases map to TRBD2. The source is a man aged 45 to 65 with acute or convalescent COVID-19. Here the CDR3 reads CSASSGGVSYEQYF. CDR3 bases: TGCAGTGCTAGTAGCGGGGGTGTCTCCTACGAGCAGTACTTC.